Described below is a single T cell receptor beta chain sequence and its context. This clone's antigen is unknown. Per-base quality was not reported, and no clone a single base away is much larger than it. TCR CDR3 regions were amplified from genomic DNA by multiplex PCR using the deep immunoSEQ assay. For each cell subset, the extracted genomic DNA was distributed evenly across all wells of several immunoSEQ 96-well plates, and each plate served as one replicate. Each replicate PCR for sorted subsets received roughly 0.2 ug genomic DNA, equal to about 30,000 T cell genomes. Purified libraries were measured with a Qubit 3.0 fluorometer, size-checked on a Bioanalyzer 2100, and measured again with the KAPA Library Quantification kit. Each immunoSEQ 96-well plate was sequenced on its own single-read 150-cycle Illumina NextSeq 550 flow cell. In the paper's pipeline: The immunoSEQ output contained only junctional sequences without quality scores, so filtering could not match that applied to full-length reads. To assign V/J genes and CDR3, sequences were annotated using PyIR, a Python wrapper for IgBLAST v1.9, with IMGT germline references. Reads were removed for weak V/J assignments (E-value above 1e-6), missing CDR3, stop codons, out-of-frame junctions, or ambiguous translated residues. A V3J clonotype was defined by an identical inferred V gene, J gene, and CDR3 amino acid sequence. To compute the percentage overlap between repertoires, the number of shared unique clonotypes was divided by the size of the smaller repertoire. Three approaches were used to assess repertoire richness: RTK rarefaction, the Chao1 estimator, and Recon v2.1 estimates of unobserved clonotypes. For all TCRbeta clonotypes obtained by the gDNA method from several donors, generation probabilities were computed with OLGA. The immuneACCESS repertoire file appears here via TCRdb, limited to in-frame rearrangements. These files lack a portion of the clones; in checked studies, under half of the deficit traces to unresolved V genes, and the cause of the others is not known. That table is the source of V, J and clone size, and D and trimming were worked out from the DNA. This sample has about 2 million clones in its table, and about 95% of those were observed once. The ten biggest clones cover 0.95% to 1.5% of the sample.

For the CD8 naive samples, CD45RO-negative cells were positively selected for CCR7, yielding a CD45RA+CCR7+ population from which TemRA cells were excluded. The donors were healthy, HIV-negative adults who had no recently reported acute infections or vaccinations. Every donor was a Caucasian adult residing in Nashville, Tennessee, USA. Blood was obtained by leukapheresis, after which PBMCs were separated by Ficoll-Histopaque density gradient centrifugation and cryopreserved in liquid nitrogen vapor phase. Analytical flow cytometry was used to check the purity and quantity of each magnetically sorted T cell population. Genomic DNA was isolated from each sorted fraction and quantified by UV absorbance on a Nanodrop 2000c. The data stem from a study of shared clonotypes between healthy human individuals (TCRdb year 2020). For the study in its entirety: The cohort included three men and a couple of women between 18 and 49 years of age. For each donor, three plates each were used for CD4 naive and CD4 memory, two plates were used for CD8 naive, and one plate was used for CD8 memory. To estimate repertoire size and how much clonotypes are shared between individuals, the study performed deep sequencing of blood TCR repertoires from roughly five healthy adults. Libraries were prepared and TCR repertoires were sequenced by different laboratories using diverse techniques, in order to increase sequencing depth and limit assay-specific biases. Between about 0.94 and 8.9 billion PBMCs per donor were obtained by leukapheresis. Here is what the overall study found, with its caveats: Naive subsets generally had larger estimated clonotype richness than memory subsets did. When a handful of donors were compared, the shared fraction of clonotypes was about 5.2% for naive CD4, around 3.5% for naive CD8, about 2.5% for memory CD4, and approximately 0.4% for memory CD8. Rarefaction of sorted-subset datasets indicated incomplete sequencing despite the large sequencing depth. Pairwise subsampling led to the expectation that sequencing depth would affect the degree of clonotype sharing among donors. The small number of donors limited the genetic and exposure-history diversity represented. Compared with non-shared clonotypes, the clonotypes found in all four sorted-subset donors had higher generation probabilities. Sampling was restricted to blood, and TCR repertoires in tissues likely differ from the TCR repertoires found in blood.

V loses 3 bases, J loses 6 bases, and the germline ends lie 9 bases apart. The CDR1 and CDR2 encoded by the germline V gene are SGHDT and YYEEEE. Counted from cysteine to phenylalanine, this CDR3 has 13 amino acids. Only CDR3 DNA is held: 39 bases, read in frame from base 1. The sequencing input was naive CD8+ T cells sorted from blood. The meaning of the sample's cell subset or site label: CD45RA+CCR7+. The clonotype was recovered from a man aged 18 to 29 in good health. The chain couples TRBV5-6 to TRBJ2-2; confidence is insufficient to name the D gene. The DNA sequence is as follows: TGTGCCAGCAGCTCCCCGCCTGCCGGGGAGCTGTTTTTT. It encodes CASSSPPAGELFF.